This T cell receptor beta chain was profiled in a study of neurological immune-mediated disorders. Study-wide points: The level of TCR clonal expansion was highest in patients with HTLV-1-associated myelopathy and lowest in multiple sclerosis, where it fell below the level seen in healthy controls.

It was by 5'RACE with 10-nucleotide random UMIs that the cDNA was made. Over 190 million TCR-beta sequences, together covering 15-18 subjects, were produced by every individual sequencing run that was carried out. TCRdb analysed the 5' RACE reads with MiXCR anew, one entry per CDR3 protein. Here the sample spans just over 95,000 distinct CDR3 sequences, 3% to 4% being singletons. Only a few counts were recorded for this clonotype. Its specificity is not known. Germline values: CDR1 SEHNR, CDR2 FQNEAQ (reference sequence). The CDR3 is 14 amino acids. Trimming stripped 4 bases from V and 3 bases from J, with 12 bases between. The unsorted libraries originated from 2 million PBMCs kept at -80 C.

The chain joins TRBV7-9 to TRBJ2-5; D perhaps matches TRBD2 (5 bases). The sequence was obtained from a woman younger than 35 with multiple sclerosis. Sequenced input: PBMCs. The CDR3 coding sequence is TGTGCCAGCAGCTCCTCTCGGGGAGAAGAGACCCAGTACTTC. Encoded protein: CASSSSRGEETQYF.